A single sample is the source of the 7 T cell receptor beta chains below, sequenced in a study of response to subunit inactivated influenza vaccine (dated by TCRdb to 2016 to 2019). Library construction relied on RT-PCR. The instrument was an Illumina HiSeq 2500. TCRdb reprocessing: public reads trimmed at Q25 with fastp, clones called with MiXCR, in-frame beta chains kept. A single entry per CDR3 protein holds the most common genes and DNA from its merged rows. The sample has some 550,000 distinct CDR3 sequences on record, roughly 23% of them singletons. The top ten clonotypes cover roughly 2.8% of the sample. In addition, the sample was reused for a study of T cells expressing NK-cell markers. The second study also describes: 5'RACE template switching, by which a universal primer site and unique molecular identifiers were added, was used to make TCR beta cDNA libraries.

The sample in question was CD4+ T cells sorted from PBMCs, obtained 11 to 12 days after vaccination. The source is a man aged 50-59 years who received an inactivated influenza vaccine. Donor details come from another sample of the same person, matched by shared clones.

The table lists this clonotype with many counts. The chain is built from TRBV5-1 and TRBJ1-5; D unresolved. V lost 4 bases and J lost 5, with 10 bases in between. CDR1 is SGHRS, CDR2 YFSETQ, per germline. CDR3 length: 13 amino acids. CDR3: CASSPSGDQPQHF. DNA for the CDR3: TGCGCCAGCAGCCCGTCTGGGGATCAGCCCCAGCATTTT.

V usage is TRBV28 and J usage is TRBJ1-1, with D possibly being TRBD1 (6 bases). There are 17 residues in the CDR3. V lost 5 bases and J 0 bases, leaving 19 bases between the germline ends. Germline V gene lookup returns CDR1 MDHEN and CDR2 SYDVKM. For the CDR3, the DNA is TGTGCCAGCAGTCGGCCTGGGACGGGGGGCATGAACACTGAAGCTTTCTTT. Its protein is CASSRPGTGGMNTEAFF. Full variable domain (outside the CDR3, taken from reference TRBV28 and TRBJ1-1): DVKVTQSSRYLVKRTGEKVFLECVQDMDHENMFWYRQDPGLGLRLIYFSYDVKMKEKGDIPEGYSVSREKKERFSLILESASTNQTSMYLCASSRPGTGGMNTEAFFGQGTRLTVV.

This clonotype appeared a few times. CDR3 in amino acids: CASSLAAGAIGNTIYF. Written as DNA, the CDR3 is TGTGCCAGCAGCTTAGCAGCGGGGGCTATTGGAAACACCATATATTTT. This chain joins TRBV7-2 and TRBJ1-3, with a weak D call TRBD1 (6 bases). V was trimmed by 0 bases and J by 3 bases, leaving 12 bases between them. CDR1 and CDR2 (germline): SGHTA, FQGNSA. The CDR3 covers 16 residues. The full variable domain, in which reference TRBV7-2 and TRBJ1-3 provide the parts outside the CDR3, is GAGVSQSPSNKVTEKGKDVELRCDPISGHTALYWYRQSLGQGLEFLIYFQGNSAPDKSGLPSDRFSAERTGGSVSTLTIQRTQQEDSAVYLCASSLAAGAIGNTIYFGEGSWLTVV.

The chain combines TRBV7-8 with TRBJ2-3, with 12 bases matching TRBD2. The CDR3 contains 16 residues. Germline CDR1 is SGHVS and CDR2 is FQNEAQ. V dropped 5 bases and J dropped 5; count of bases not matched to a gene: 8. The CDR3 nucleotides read TGTGCCAGCAGCGCTGGACTAGCGGGGCGGGGAGATACGCAGTATTTT. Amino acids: CASSAGLAGRGDTQYF.

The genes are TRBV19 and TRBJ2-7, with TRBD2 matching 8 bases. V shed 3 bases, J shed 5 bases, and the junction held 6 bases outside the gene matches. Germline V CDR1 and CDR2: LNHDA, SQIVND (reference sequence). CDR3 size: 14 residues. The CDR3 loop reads CASSIKRESHEQYF. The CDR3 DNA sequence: TGTGCCAGTAGTATCAAGCGGGAGTCCCACGAGCAGTACTTC.

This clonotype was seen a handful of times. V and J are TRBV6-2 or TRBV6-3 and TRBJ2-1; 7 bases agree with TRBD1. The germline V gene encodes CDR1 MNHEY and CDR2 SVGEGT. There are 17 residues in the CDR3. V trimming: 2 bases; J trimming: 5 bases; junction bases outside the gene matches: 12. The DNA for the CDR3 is TGTGCCAGCAGTTACCCTAGTACAGGGGTACGAAACAATGAGCAGTTCTTC. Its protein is CASSYPSTGVRNNEQFF.

The CDR3 reads CASRTSGGPGGSYNEQFF. CDR3 sequence (DNA): TGCGCCAGCAGGACTAGCGGGGGTCCCGGGGGCTCCTACAATGAGCAGTTCTTC. This chain connects TRBV5-1 to TRBJ2-1; 12 bases match TRBD2. Per germline, CDR1 SGHRS and CDR2 YFSETQ. The CDR3 consists of 18 residues. With V trimmed by 5 bases and J by 0 bases, 9 bases remained unmatched.